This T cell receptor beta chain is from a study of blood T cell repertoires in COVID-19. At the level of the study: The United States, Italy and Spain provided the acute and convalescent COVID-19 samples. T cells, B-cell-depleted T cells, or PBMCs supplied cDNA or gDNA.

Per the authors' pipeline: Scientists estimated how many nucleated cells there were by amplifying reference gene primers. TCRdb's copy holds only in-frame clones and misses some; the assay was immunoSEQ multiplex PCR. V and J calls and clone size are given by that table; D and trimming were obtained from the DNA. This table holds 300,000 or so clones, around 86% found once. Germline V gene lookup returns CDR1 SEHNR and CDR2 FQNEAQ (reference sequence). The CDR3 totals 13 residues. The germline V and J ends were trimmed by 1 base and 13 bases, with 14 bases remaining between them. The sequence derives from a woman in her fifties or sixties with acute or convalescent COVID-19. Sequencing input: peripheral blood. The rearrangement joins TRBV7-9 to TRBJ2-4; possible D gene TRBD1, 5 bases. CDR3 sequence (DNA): TGTGCCAGCAGCTTAGGGTGGGGCGGCCTGCAGTACTTC. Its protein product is CASSLGWGGLQYF.